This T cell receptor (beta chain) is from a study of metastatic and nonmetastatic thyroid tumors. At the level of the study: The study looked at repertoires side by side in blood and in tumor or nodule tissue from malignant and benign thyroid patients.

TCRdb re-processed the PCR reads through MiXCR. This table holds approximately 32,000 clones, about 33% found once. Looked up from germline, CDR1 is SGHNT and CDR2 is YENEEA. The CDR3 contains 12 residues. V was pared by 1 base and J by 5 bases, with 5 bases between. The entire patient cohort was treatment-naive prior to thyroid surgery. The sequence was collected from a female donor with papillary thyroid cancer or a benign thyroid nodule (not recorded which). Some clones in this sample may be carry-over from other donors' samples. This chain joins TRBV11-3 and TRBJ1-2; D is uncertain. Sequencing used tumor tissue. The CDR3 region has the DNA TGTGCCAGCAGCTTAGGCTTGTATGGCTACACCTTC. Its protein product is CASSLGLYGYTF.